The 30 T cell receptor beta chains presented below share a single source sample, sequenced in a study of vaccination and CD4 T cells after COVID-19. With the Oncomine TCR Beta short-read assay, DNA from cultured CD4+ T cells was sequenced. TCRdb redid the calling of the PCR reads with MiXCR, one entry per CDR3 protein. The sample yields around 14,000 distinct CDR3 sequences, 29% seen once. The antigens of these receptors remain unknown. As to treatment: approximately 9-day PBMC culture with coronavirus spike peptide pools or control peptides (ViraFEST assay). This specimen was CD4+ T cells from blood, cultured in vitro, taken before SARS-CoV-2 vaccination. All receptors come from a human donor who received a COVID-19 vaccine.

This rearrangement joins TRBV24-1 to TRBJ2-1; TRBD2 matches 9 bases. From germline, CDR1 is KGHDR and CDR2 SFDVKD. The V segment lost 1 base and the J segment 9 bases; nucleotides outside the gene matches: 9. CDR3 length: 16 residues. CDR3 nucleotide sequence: TGTGCCACCAGTGATTTTGGGGCGGGGGGGCAGAGTGAGCAGTTCTTC. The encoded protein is CATSDFGAGGQSEQFF.

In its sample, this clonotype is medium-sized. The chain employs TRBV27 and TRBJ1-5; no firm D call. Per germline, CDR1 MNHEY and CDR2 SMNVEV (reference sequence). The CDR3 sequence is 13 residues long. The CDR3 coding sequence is TGTGCTTGGCTTCAGAAAGAGTGTCAGCCCCAGCATTTT. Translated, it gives CAWLQKECQPQHF.

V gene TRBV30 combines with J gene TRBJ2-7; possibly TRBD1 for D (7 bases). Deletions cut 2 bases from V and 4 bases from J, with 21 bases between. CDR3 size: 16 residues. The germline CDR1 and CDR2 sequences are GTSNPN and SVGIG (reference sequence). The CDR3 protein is CAWSSHRRGAVYEQYF. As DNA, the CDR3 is TGTGCCTGGAGTTCCCATCGCAGGGGGGCAGTTTACGAGCAGTACTTC.

The chain's CDR3 is CASSLAGSGANVLTF. DNA for the CDR3: TGTGCCAGCAGCTTAGCTGGCTCTGGGGCCAACGTCCTGACTTTC. The chain links TRBV7-9 to TRBJ2-6; D not certain. V was trimmed by 0 bases and J by 0 bases, leaving 3 bases between them. Germline CDR1 SEHNR, CDR2 FQNEAQ (reference sequence). The CDR3 totals 15 residues. Combining the CDR3 with reference TRBV7-9 and TRBJ2-6 gives the whole variable domain DTGVSQNPRHKITKRGQNVTFRCDPISEHNRLYWYRQTLGQGPEFLTYFQNEAQLEKSRLLSDRFSAERPKGSFSTLEIQRTEQGDSAMYLCASSLAGSGANVLTFGAGSRLTVL.

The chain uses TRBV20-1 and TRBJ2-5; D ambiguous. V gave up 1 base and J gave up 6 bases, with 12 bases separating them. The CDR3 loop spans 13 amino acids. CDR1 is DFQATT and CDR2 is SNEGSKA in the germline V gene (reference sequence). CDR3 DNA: TGCAGTGCTAGAGCCACGCTCTTCCAGACCCAGTACTTC. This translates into CSARATLFQTQYF.

The chain's CDR3 is CASSPNRGSNQPQHF. As DNA, the CDR3 is TGTGCCAGCTCACCAAACAGGGGGTCAAATCAGCCCCAGCATTTT. The J gene is TRBJ1-5, the V gene TRBV18; TRBD1 matches at 8 bases. With 2 bases clipped from V and 4 bases from J, the junction kept 4 bases outside the gene matches. The CDR3 runs to 15 residues. The germline gives CDR1 KGHSH, CDR2 LQKENI.

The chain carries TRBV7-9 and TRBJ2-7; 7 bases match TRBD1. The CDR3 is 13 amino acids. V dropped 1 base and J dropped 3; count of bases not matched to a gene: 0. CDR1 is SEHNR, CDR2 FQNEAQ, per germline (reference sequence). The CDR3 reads CASSLGDSYEQYF. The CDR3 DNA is TGTGCCAGCAGCTTAGGGGACAGCTACGAGCAGTACTTC.

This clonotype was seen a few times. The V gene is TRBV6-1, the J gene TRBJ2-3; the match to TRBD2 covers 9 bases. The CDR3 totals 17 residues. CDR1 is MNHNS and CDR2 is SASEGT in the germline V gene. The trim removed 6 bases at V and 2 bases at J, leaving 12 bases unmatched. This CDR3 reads CASSSEGTSFSTDTQYF. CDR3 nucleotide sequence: TGTGCCAGCAGCAGCGAAGGGACTAGCTTCTCCACAGATACGCAGTATTTT.

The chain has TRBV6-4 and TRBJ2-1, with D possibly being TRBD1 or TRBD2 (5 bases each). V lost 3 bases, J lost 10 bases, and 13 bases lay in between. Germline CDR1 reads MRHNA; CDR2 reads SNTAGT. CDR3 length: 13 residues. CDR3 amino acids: CASSEGRDGEQFF. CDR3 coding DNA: TGTGCCAGCAGTGAAGGTCGGGACGGGGAGCAGTTCTTC.

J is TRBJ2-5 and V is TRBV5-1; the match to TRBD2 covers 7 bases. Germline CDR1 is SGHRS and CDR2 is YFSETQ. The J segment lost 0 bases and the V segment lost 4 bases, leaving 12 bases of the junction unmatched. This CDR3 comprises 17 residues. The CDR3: CASSPAWGGEYQETQYF. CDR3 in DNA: TGCGCCAGCAGCCCGGCCTGGGGGGGGGAGTACCAAGAGACCCAGTACTTC.

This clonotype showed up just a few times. The CDR3 DNA sequence: TGTGCCAGCAGCTCTCCTACCAGGGGAGCAGAGAGGAGGGTTAGGAGCACTGAAGCTTTCTTT. Protein product: CASSSPTRGAERRVRSTEAFF. This sequence joins TRBV11-3 and TRBJ1-1; a weak D match, TRBD1 (6 bases). The CDR3 consists of 21 residues. V was clipped by 4 bases and J by 4 bases, with 34 bases between them. Germline-derived CDR1 and CDR2 are SGHNT and YENEEA.

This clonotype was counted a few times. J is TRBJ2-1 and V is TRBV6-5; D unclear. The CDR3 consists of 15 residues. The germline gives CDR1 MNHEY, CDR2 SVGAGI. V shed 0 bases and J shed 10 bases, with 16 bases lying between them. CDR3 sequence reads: CASSYSVGRTAEQFF. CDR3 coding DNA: TGTGCCAGCAGTTACTCGGTGGGCAGGACGGCGGAGCAGTTCTTC.

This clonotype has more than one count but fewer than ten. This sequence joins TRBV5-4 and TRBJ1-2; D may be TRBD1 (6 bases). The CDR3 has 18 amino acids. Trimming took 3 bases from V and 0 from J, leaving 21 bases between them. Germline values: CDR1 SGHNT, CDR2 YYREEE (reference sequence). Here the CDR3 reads CASSSDRDTLRTNYGYTF. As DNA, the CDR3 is TGTGCCAGCAGCTCCGACCGGGACACCTTACGGACTAACTATGGCTACACCTTC.

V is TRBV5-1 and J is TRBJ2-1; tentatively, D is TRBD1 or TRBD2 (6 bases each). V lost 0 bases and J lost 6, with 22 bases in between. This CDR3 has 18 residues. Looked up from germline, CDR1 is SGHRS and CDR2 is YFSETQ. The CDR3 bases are TGCGCCAGCAGCTTGGCGGGACTTAGGCTGGGGGGCAGCAATGAGCAGTTCTTC. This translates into CASSLAGLRLGGSNEQFF.

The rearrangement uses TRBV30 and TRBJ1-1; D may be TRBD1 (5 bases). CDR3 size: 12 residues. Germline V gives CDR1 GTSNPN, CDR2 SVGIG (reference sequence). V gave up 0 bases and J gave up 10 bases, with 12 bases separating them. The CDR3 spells CAWSVQGATAFF. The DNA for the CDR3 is TGTGCCTGGAGTGTACAAGGGGCGACAGCTTTCTTT.

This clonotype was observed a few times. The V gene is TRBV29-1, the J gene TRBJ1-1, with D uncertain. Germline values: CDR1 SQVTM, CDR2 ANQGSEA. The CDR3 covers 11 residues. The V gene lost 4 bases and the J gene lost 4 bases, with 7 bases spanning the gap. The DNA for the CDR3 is TGCAGCGTTGCTCCGTTCACTGAAGCTTTCTTT. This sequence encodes CSVAPFTEAFF.

The CDR3 protein is CASSEIRDNGYTF. The CDR3, as DNA: TGTGCCAGCAGTGAGATTAGGGACAATGGCTACACCTTC. The genes are TRBV2 and TRBJ1-2; D may be TRBD1 (6 bases). V gave up 3 bases and J gave up 6 bases, with 11 bases separating them. This CDR3 is built from 13 residues. The V gene's germline CDR1 is SNHLY and CDR2 FYNNEI.

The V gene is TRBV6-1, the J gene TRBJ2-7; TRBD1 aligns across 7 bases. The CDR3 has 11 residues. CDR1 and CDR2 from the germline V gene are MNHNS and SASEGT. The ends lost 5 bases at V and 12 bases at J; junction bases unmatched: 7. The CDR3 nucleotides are TGTGCCAGCAGTCTTACAGGGGAACTGTACTTC. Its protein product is CASSLTGELYF.

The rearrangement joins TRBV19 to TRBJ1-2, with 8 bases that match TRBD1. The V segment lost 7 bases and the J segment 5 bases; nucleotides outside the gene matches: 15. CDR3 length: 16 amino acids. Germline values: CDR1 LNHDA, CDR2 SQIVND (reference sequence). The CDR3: CASTNLWTGNGYGYTF. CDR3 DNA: TGTGCCAGTACCAACCTCTGGACAGGGAATGGGTATGGCTACACCTTC.

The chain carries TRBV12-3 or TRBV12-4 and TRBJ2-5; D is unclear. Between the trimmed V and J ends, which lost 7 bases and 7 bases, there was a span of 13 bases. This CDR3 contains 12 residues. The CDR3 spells CASTRSRGTQYF. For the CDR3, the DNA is TGTGCCAGCACACGGAGTAGAGGGACCCAGTACTTC.

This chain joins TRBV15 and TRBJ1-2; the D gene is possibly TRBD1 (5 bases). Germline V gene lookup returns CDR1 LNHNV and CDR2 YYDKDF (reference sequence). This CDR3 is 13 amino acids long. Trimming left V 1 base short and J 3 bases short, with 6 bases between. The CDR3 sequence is CATSRGGDYGYTF. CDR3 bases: TGTGCCACCAGCAGAGGGGGGGACTATGGCTACACCTTC.

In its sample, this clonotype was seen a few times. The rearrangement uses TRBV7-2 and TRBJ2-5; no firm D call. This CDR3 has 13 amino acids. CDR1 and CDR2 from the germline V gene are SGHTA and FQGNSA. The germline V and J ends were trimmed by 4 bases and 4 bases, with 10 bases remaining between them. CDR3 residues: CASSSGPLETQYF. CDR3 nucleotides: TGTGCCAGCAGCTCAGGTCCCCTAGAGACCCAGTACTTC.

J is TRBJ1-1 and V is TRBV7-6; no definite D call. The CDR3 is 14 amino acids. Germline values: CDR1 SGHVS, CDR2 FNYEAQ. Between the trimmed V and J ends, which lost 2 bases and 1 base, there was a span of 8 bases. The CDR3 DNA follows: TGTGCCAGCAGCTTAAAGGGCCCGAACACTGAAGCTTTCTTT. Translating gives CASSLKGPNTEAFF. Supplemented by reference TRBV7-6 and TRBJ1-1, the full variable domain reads GAGVSQSPRYKVTKRGQDVALRCDPISGHVSLYWYRQALGQGPEFLTYFNYEAQQDKSGLPNDRFSAERPEGSISTLTIQRTEQRDSAMYRCASSLKGPNTEAFFGQGTRLTVV.

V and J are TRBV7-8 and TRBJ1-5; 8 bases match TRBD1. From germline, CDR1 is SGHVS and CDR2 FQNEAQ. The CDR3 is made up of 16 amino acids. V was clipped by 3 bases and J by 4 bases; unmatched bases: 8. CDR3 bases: TGTGCCAGCAGCTTCACCCCCGGGACAGGAAATCAGCCCCAGCATTTT. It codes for CASSFTPGTGNQPQHF. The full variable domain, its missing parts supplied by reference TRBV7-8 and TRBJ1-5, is GAGVSQSPRYKVAKRGQDVALRCDPISGHVSLFWYQQALGQGPEFLTYFQNEAQLDKSGLPSDRFFAERPEGSVSTLKIQRTQQEDSAVYLCASSFTPGTGNQPQHFGDGTRLSIL.

The CDR3 DNA follows: TGTGCCAGCATGCCAAACACTGAAGCTTTCTTT. This sequence encodes CASMPNTEAFF. The rearrangement uses TRBV12-3 or TRBV12-4 and TRBJ1-1; D uncertain. The CDR3 totals 11 residues. Trimming removed 7 bases from V and 2 bases from J, with 5 bases in between.

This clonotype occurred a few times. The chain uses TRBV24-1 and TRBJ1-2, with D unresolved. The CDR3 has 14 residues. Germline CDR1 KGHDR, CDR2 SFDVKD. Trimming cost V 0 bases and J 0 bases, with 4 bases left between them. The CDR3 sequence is CATSDLTANYGYTF. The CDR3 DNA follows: TGTGCCACCAGTGATTTGACAGCTAACTATGGCTACACCTTC.

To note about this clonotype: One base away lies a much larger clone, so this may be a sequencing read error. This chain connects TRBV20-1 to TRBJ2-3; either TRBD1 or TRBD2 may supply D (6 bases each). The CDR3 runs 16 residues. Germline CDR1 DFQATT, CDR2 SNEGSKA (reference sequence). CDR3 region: CSAGDSREGGTGTQYF. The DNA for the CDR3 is TGCAGTGCTGGGGACTCAAGAGAGGGGGGCACAGGTACGCAGTATTTT.

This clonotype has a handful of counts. The CDR3 region is CASSRGQGRVHEQYF. The CDR3 DNA reads TGTGCCAGCAGTCGAGGACAGGGTAGAGTTCACGAGCAGTACTTC. V and J are TRBV2 and TRBJ2-7; 8 bases fit TRBD1. The length of the CDR3 is 15 residues. CDR1 is SNHLY, CDR2 FYNNEI, per germline. Losses at the gene ends were 5 bases for V and 5 bases for J; bases not matched to a gene: 11.

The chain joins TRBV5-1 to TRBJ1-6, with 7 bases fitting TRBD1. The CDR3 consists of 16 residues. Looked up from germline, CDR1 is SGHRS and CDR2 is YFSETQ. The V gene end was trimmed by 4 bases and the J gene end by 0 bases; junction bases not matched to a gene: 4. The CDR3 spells CASSVRDSSYNSPLHF. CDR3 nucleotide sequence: TGCGCCAGCAGCGTCCGGGACAGCTCCTATAATTCACCCCTCCACTTT.

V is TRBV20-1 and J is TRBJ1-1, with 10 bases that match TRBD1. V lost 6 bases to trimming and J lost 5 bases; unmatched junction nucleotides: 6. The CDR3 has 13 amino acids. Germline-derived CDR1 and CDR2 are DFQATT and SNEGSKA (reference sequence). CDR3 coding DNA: TGCAGTGCGCCGACAGGGGGCCTGACTGAAGCTTTCTTT. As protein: CSAPTGGLTEAFF.